This T cell receptor (beta chain) was recovered during a study of blood T cell repertoires in COVID-19 (TCRdb year 2020). Regarding the complete study: The collaborator samples originated in the United States, Italy and Spain and spanned the acute and convalescent phases of COVID-19. The prospective study material was composed of cDNA or gDNA derived from T cells, B-cell-depleted T cells, or PBMCs. The dataset comprised deeply sampled blood TCRbeta repertoires from subjects exposed to, actively infected with, or recovered from COVID-19. A freely available public database, intended as a resource for researchers studying the immune response to SARS-CoV-2, is where the repertoires were released. The samples were drawn from the first 160 participants of the ongoing ImmuneRACE study and from over a thousand subjects provided by 6 global collaborators. The sample metadata nearly always contained a de-identified subject ID, COVID-19 status, age in years and sex. Where available, HLA class I and class II types were obtained from metadata supplied by the sample provider rather than from assay-based typing.

Trimming removed 7 bases from V and 7 bases from J, leaving 23 bases between the germline ends. The germline V gene (reference sequence) specifies LNHDA as CDR1 and SQIVND as CDR2. The cysteine opens and the phenylalanine closes a CDR3 of 16 amino acids. The kept DNA is CDR3 alone, 48 bases in frame from the first base. Paper-wide results and their limitations: How much clinical and demographic metadata was included differed by source and by participant, and the metadata was provided uncurated.

This clone was seen once. No cognate antigen has been identified for it. No much larger clone exists at a distance of one base, and base qualities are not known. The collaborating institutions used their own protocols to collect whole blood in K2EDTA tubes. Collaborator samples were shipped for TCRbeta analysis as frozen whole blood, isolated PBMCs, or DNA extracted from either sample type. TCRbeta CDR3 regions were amplified from genomic DNA using the immunoSEQ Assay, a bias-controlled multiplex PCR. As for the authors' bioinformatics: The number of nucleated cells in each sample was estimated by amplification of reference gene primers within the assay. To quantify the absolute abundance of each unique TCRbeta CDR3 rearrangement, sequence reads were collapsed and filtered. For each sample, productive Simpson clonality was calculated as the square root of Simpson's diversity index across productive rearrangements. The immuneACCESS repertoire file appears here via TCRdb, limited to in-frame rearrangements. These files lack a portion of the clones; in checked studies, under half of the deficit traces to unresolved V genes, and the cause of the others is not known. D and trimming come from the DNA, and the V and J calls and clone size come from that table. The sample table shows about 170,000 clones, and 70% to 90% are seen once. About 7% of the sample lies in the top ten.

The chain is encoded by TRBV19 joined to TRBJ2-1, and perhaps TRBD1 as D gene, on 7 matching bases. The source is a woman over 75 in a cohort sampled during active or convalescent COVID-19. The sequenced material came from peripheral blood. The bases are TGTGCCAGTACTCTCGCCGGGACCAGGGGGGTGAATGAGCAGTTCTTC. Translation gives CASTLAGTRGVNEQFF.